The source of this T cell receptor beta chain is a study of spatial heterogeneity in lung cancer. Study overall: Detection consistently yielded more beta chains than alpha chains.

Note on this clonotype: What it binds is unknown.

Every TCR cDNA molecule bore a unique molecular identifier. TCRdb itself ran the 5' RACE reads through MiXCR, one entry per CDR3 protein. The table has about 85,000 distinct CDR3 sequences, approximately 20% seen once. Time point of the sample: sample taken at primary tumor resection. No cell sorting; template was whole RNA from tumor, lung tissue or PBMC. Patients with untreated early-stage non-small cell lung cancer, numbering 72, were the donors. Notes on the study in general: Resection saw ubiquitous expanded tumor TCRs appear in blood more than follow-up did.

This CDR3 has 13 residues. Trimming took off 8 bases at V and 4 bases at J, with 12 bases between the two ends. Germline lookup yields CDR1 MNHEY and CDR2 SVGAGI. Sequenced here: PBMCs, sampled at surgery. The chain links TRBV6-5 to TRBJ1-5; possible D gene TRBD1, 6 bases. The receptor comes from a male donor with early-stage non-small cell lung cancer. The CDR3 here is CASRGGGNQPQHF. The CDR3 nucleotides read TGTGCCAGCCGAGGGGGTGGGAATCAGCCCCAGCATTTT.